The clone carrying this T cell receptor (beta chain) was counted ten times or more. The antigen is undetermined. The data originate from a study of T cell repertoires in cytomegalovirus infection. On the study more broadly: Based on public TCR beta signatures, there were indications of CMV infection and of a matching HLA type.

From the reads, TCRdb called clonotypes with MiXCR, one entry per CDR3 protein. This table has around 490,000 distinct CDR3 sequences, around 27% appearing once. V trimming: 0 bases; J trimming: 8 bases; junction bases outside the gene matches: 12. This CDR3 spans 17 amino acids. Germline lookup yields CDR1 MNHEY and CDR2 SVGAGI. Whole-study findings and limits: Cumulative public TCR beta family frequency identified carriers of CMV plus the relevant HLA. HLA-C-restricted TCR beta clonotypes specific for CMV led the ex vivo response.

The sample comprised PBMCs. The origin of this receptor is a human donor in good health (CMV status not recorded). Some clones in this sample may be carry-over from other donors' samples. The chain combines TRBV6-5 with TRBJ1-2; 10 bases are a match to TRBD1. CDR3: CASSYSPPGTGVGGYTF. The CDR3 DNA is TGTGCCAGCAGTTACTCACCCCCTGGGACAGGGGTGGGCGGCTACACCTTC.